This entry lists 18 T cell receptor beta chains sequenced from one sample in a study of control samples from healthy donors and cancer patients. The protocol was immunoSEQ multiplex PCR, while the TCRdb copy is restricted to in-frame clones and leaves out a portion. Of 100,000 to 150,000 clones listed, 87% are singletons. The sample consisted of blood. All receptors come from a man in his late teens or twenties in good health.

The V gene is TRBV15, the J gene TRBJ2-1, with TRBD2 matching over 9 bases. CDR3 length: 15 amino acids. Germline trimming cut 0 bases from V and 4 bases from J; bases unmatched to any gene: 1. Germline loops: CDR1 LNHNV, CDR2 YYDKDF (reference sequence). CDR3 protein: CATSRESGGYNEQFF. DNA of the CDR3: TGTGCCACCAGCAGAGAGAGCGGGGGGTACAATGAGCAGTTCTTC.

This chain connects TRBV5-1 to TRBJ1-2, with 9 positions matching TRBD1. The junction had 7 bases not matched to a gene; V was cut back by 2 bases and J by 2 bases. This CDR3 is 16 amino acids long. Per germline, CDR1 SGHRS and CDR2 YFSETQ. CDR3: CASSFHTDRGNYGYTF. The CDR3 bases are TGCGCCAGCAGCTTCCATACCGACAGGGGGAACTATGGCTACACCTTC.

This clone was seen just once. V and J are TRBV5-1 and TRBJ2-1; D is undetermined. The germline V gene has CDR1 SGHRS and CDR2 YFSETQ. Between the trimmed V and J ends, which lost 4 bases and 2 bases, there was a span of 19 bases. This CDR3 is 17 amino acids long. The CDR3 bases are TGCGCCAGCAGCCAGGACCGAGACATAATGGCCTACAATGAGCAGTTCTTC. This gives the protein CASSQDRDIMAYNEQFF.

This clone has just a few counts. This chain uses TRBV10-3 with TRBJ2-6; TRBD1 agrees at 12 bases. Germline-derived CDR1 and CDR2 are ENHRY and SYGVKD. V was pared by 4 bases and J by 1 base, with 2 bases of the junction left unmatched. This CDR3 is 17 amino acids long. CDR3 amino acids: CAISGDRGLSGANVLTF. The CDR3 nucleotides are TGTGCCATCAGTGGGGACAGGGGGCTTTCTGGGGCCAACGTCCTGACTTTC.

This clone was counted between two and nine times. The rearrangement links TRBV2 to TRBJ1-2; perhaps TRBD1 as D (6 bases). Trimming pared 6 bases from V and 4 bases from J, leaving 18 bases between. Per germline, CDR1 SNHLY and CDR2 FYNNEI. This CDR3 contains 15 residues. The CDR3 nucleotides read TGTGCCAGCAGCGTGGACAGTTCGTCAAGCTATGGCTACACCTTC. The encoded protein is CASSVDSSSSYGYTF.

The chain combines TRBV27 with TRBJ2-1; tentative D call: TRBD1 (6 bases). CDR1 is MNHEY, CDR2 SMNVEV, per germline (reference sequence). Trimming took off 0 bases at V and 10 bases at J, with 22 bases between the two ends. The CDR3 has 17 amino acids. The CDR3 bases are TGTGCCAGCAGTTTATCTAGGCTGCAGGGGTATTTGCGAGAGCAGTTCTTC. Its translation is CASSLSRLQGYLREQFF.

The J gene is TRBJ2-1, the V gene TRBV9; the D gene could be TRBD1 or TRBD2 (5 bases each). The germline V gene encodes CDR1 SGDLS and CDR2 YYNGEE. The CDR3 runs 13 residues. The V and J ends lost 2 bases and 10 bases respectively, with 13 bases between them. The CDR3 coding sequence is TGTGCCAGCAGCGTCGCTCCGGGGCCCGAGCAGTTCTTC. Translating gives CASSVAPGPEQFF. Looking up the rest from reference TRBV9 and TRBJ2-1 gives the full variable domain: DSGVTQTPKHLITATGQRVTLRCSPRSGDLSVYWYQQSLDQGLQFLIQYYNGEERAKGNILERFSAQQFPDLHSELNLSSLELGDSALYFCASSVAPGPEQFFGPGTRLTVL.

The rearrangement uses TRBV25-1 and TRBJ2-7; D is uncertain. From germline, CDR1 is MGHDK and CDR2 SYGVNS. V lost 3 bases, J lost 3 bases, and 6 bases lay in between. The CDR3 runs 12 residues. The DNA for the CDR3 is TGTGCCAGCAGTGACCTGGGCTACGAGCAGTACTTC. This codes for CASSDLGYEQYF.

This clone has just a few counts. This chain uses TRBV4-1 with TRBJ2-4; D gene ambiguous. The CDR3 is 14 residues long. Germline V lookup: CDR1 MGHRA, CDR2 YSYEKL. The V end lost 3 bases, the J end lost 5 bases, and 11 bases lay between the germline ends. The CDR3 region is CASSHRGRENIQYF. CDR3 bases: TGCGCCAGCAGCCATCGAGGAAGGGAAAACATTCAGTACTTC.

The V gene is TRBV19, the J gene TRBJ1-1, with no clear D. The ends were cut back, 4 bases at V and 5 bases at J, with 5 bases in the middle. This CDR3 has 11 amino acids. CDR1 and CDR2 from the germline V gene are LNHDA and SQIVND (reference sequence). The CDR3 DNA is TGTGCCAGTAGTAAAAGAACTGAAGCTTTCTTT. Translated, it gives CASSKRTEAFF.

V is TRBV11-2 and J is TRBJ2-7, with 8 bases aligning to TRBD1. Unmatched junction bases numbered 8, after V lost 3 bases and J lost 1 base. The CDR3 is made up of 16 amino acids. Per the germline V gene, CDR1 is SGHAT and CDR2 is FQNNGV. CDR3: CASSFRLQGDSYEQYF. CDR3 DNA: TGTGCCAGCAGCTTTAGATTACAGGGGGATTCCTACGAGCAGTACTTC.

This clone was seen a few times. The V gene is TRBV10-3, the J gene TRBJ2-2; 8 nucleotides line up with TRBD1. Germline V CDR1 and CDR2: ENHRY, SYGVKD. With V trimmed by 7 bases and J by 1 base, 8 bases remained unmatched. The CDR3 has 16 amino acids. The CDR3 loop reads CAIMGRGLRNTGELFF. CDR3 DNA sequence: TGTGCCATCATGGGCAGGGGGCTGAGGAACACCGGGGAGCTGTTTTTT.

The chain joins TRBV15 to TRBJ1-2, with 7 positions matching TRBD1. Germline CDR1 is LNHNV and CDR2 is YYDKDF (reference sequence). Trimming took 1 base from V and 7 from J; bases not matched to a gene: 6. The CDR3 totals 14 residues. CDR3 sequence: CATSRGRQGGGYTF. In DNA form, the CDR3 reads TGTGCCACCAGCAGAGGACGACAGGGTGGTGGCTACACCTTC.

This chain uses TRBV5-1 with TRBJ1-2, with 8 positions matching TRBD1. This CDR3 is 15 amino acids long. Per the germline V gene, CDR1 is SGHRS and CDR2 is YFSETQ. After removal of 3 bases from V and 4 bases from J, the junction contained 8 bases not matched to a gene. The CDR3 DNA reads as TGCGCCAGCAGCTCGGCGACAGGGGCGATCTATGGCTACACCTTC. This codes for CASSSATGAIYGYTF.

The V and J genes are TRBV7-9 and TRBJ2-7; no definite D call. The germline CDR1 and CDR2 sequences are SEHNR and FQNEAQ (reference sequence). The CDR3 covers 15 residues. The V end was cut by 1 base, the J end by 0 bases, with 10 bases between. Here the CDR3 reads CASSLGWSVSYEQYF. In DNA, the CDR3 is TGTGCCAGCAGCTTAGGGTGGTCAGTCTCCTACGAGCAGTACTTC.

The rearrangement uses TRBV3-1 (or the pseudogene TRBV3-2) and TRBJ1-5, with D possibly being TRBD1 (5 bases). The CDR3 spans 14 residues. CDR1 and CDR2 (germline): LGHDT, YNNKEL (reference sequence). Trimming removed 1 base at V and 9 bases at J, with 13 bases between. The CDR3 sequence is CASSQGRAQGPQHF. In DNA, the CDR3 is TGTGCCAGCAGCCAAGGGCGGGCCCAGGGGCCCCAGCATTTT.

This chain links TRBV7-3 with TRBJ1-1; D is unresolved. The V gene lost 5 bases and the J gene lost 0 bases, with 7 bases spanning the gap. Germline CDR1 SGHTA, CDR2 FQGTGA. This CDR3 region has 13 residues. The CDR3 sequence: CASSPQLNTEAFF. The CDR3 nucleotides read TGTGCCAGCAGCCCCCAGCTGAACACTGAAGCTTTCTTT.

The chain employs TRBV7-2 and TRBJ2-7; D is tentatively TRBD1 or TRBD2 (6 bases each). The CDR3 contains 12 residues. Germline assignment: CDR1 SGHTA and CDR2 FQGNSA. The V and J ends lost 5 bases and 7 bases respectively, with 12 bases between them. CDR3 sequence reads: CASSLQGGEQYF. The CDR3 coding sequence is TGTGCCAGCAGCCTCCAAGGGGGGGAGCAGTACTTC.